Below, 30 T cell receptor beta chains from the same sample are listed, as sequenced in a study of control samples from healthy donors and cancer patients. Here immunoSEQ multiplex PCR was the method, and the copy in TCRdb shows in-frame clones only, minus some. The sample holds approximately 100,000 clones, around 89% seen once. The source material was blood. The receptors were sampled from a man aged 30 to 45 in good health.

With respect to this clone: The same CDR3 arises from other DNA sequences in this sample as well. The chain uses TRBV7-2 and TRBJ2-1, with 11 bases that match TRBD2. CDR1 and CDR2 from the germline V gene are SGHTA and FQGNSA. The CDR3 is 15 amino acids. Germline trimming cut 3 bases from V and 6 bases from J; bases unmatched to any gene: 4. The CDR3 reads CASSFTSGSGNEQFF. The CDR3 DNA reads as TGTGCCAGCAGCTTTACTAGCGGGAGTGGCAATGAGCAGTTCTTC.

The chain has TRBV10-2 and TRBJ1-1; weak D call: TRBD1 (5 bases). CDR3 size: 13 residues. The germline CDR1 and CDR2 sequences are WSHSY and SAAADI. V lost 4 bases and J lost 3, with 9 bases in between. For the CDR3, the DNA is TGCGCCAGCAGTGGTCGACAGTACACTGAAGCTTTCTTT. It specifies CASSGRQYTEAFF.

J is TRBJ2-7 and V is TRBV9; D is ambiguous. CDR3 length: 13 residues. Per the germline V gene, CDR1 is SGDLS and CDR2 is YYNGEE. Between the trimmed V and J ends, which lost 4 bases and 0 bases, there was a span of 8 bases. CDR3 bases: TGTGCCAGCAGCCGACAAAACTCCTACGAGCAGTACTTC. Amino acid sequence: CASSRQNSYEQYF.

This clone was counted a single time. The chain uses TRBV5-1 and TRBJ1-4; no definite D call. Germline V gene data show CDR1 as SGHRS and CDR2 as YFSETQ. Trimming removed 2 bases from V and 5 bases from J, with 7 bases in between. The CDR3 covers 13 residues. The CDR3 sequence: CASSFAGNEKLFF. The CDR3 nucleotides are TGCGCCAGCAGCTTTGCCGGGAATGAAAAACTGTTTTTT.

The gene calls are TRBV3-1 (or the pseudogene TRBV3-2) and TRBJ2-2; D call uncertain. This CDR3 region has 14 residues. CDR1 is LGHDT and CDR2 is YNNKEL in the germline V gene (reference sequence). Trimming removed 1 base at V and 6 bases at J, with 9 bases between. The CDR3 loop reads CASSQGGRSGELFF. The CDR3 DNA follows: TGTGCCAGCAGCCAAGGTGGACGGTCCGGGGAGCTGTTTTTT.

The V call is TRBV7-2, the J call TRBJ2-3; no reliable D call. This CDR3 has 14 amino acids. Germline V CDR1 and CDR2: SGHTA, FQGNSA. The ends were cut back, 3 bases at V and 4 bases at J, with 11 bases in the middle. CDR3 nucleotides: TGTGCCAGCAGCTTGGGCCGTTCAGCAGATACGCAGTATTTT. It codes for CASSLGRSADTQYF.

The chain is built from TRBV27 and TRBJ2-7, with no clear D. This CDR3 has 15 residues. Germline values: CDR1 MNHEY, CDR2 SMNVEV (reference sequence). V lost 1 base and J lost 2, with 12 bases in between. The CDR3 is CASSLLGTVTYEQYF. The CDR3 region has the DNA TGTGCCAGCAGTTTATTAGGCACCGTTACCTACGAGCAGTACTTC.

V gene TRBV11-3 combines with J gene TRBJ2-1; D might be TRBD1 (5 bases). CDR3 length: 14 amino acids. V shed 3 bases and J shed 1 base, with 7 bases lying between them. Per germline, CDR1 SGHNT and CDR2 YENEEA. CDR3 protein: CASSFRGSYNEQFF. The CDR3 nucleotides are TGTGCCAGCAGCTTTAGGGGTTCCTACAATGAGCAGTTCTTC. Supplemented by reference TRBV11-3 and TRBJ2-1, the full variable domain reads EAGVVQSPRYKIIEKKQPVAFWCNPISGHNTLYWYLQNLGQGPELLIRYENEEAVDDSQLPKDRFSAERLKGVDSTLKIQPAELGDSAVYLCASSFRGSYNEQFFGPGTRLTVL.

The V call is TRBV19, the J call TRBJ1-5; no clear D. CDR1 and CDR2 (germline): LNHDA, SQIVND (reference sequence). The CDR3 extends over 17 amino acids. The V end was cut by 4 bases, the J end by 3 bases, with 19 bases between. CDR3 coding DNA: TGTGCCAGTAGTAGTAGTTGGAGACCCCTAGACAATCAGCCCCAGCATTTT. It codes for CASSSSWRPLDNQPQHF.

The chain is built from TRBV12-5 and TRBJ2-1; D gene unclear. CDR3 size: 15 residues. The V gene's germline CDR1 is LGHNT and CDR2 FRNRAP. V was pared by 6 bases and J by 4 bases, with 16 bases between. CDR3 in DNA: TGTGCTAGTGGGGCCGGCGCTACACCATACAATGAGCAGTTCTTC. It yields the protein CASGAGATPYNEQFF. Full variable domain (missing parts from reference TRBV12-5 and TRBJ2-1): DARVTQTPRHKVTEMGQEVTMRCQPILGHNTVFWYRQTMMQGLELLAYFRNRAPLDDSGMPKDRFSAEMPDATLATLKIQPSEPRDSAVYFCASGAGATPYNEQFFGPGTRLTVL.

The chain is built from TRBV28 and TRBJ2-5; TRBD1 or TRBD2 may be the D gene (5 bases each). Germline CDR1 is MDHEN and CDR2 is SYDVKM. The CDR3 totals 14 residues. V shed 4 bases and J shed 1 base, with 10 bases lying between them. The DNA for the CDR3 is TGTGCCAGCAGTTATACTGGGGGCCAAGAGACCCAGTACTTC. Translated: CASSYTGGQETQYF.

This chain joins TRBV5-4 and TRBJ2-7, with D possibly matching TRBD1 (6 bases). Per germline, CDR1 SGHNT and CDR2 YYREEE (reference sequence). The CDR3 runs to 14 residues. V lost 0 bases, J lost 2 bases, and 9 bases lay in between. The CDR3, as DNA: TGTGCCAGCAGCTTGGCGGACAGAACCTACGAGCAGTACGTC. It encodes CASSLADRTYEQYV.

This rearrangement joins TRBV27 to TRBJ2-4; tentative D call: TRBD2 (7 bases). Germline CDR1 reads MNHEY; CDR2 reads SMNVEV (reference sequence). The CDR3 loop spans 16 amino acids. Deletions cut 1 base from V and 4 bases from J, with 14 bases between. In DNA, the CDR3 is TGTGCCAGCAGTTTATGGGGGGGGGCGGGGAAAAACATTCAGTACTTC. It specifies CASSLWGGAGKNIQYF.

CDR3 amino acids: CASSGTITDTQYF. The CDR3 nucleotides are TGTGCCAGCAGCGGCACGATCACAGATACGCAGTATTTT. The V and J genes are TRBV5-4 and TRBJ2-3; D is ambiguous. The CDR3 runs 13 residues. With 4 bases removed from V and 2 bases from J, the gap between germline ends came to 8 bases. Germline CDR1 SGHNT, CDR2 YYREEE (reference sequence).

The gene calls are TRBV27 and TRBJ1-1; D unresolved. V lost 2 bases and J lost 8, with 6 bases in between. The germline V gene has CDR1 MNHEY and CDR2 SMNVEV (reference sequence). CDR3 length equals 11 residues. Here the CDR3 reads CASSLGGEAFF. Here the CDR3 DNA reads TGTGCCAGCAGTTTAGGAGGCGAAGCTTTCTTT.

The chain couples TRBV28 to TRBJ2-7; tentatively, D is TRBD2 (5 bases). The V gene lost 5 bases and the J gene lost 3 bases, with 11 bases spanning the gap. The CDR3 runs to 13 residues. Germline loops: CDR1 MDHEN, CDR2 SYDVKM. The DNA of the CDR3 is TGTGCCAGCAGTCCCCGAGGACTCTACGAGCAGTACTTC. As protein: CASSPRGLYEQYF.

CDR3 coding DNA: TGTGCCAGCAGTTACCCCGGGACAGCGGGCACTGAAGCTTTCTTT. It yields the protein CASSYPGTAGTEAFF. The chain recombines TRBV6-5 with TRBJ1-1; 7 bases map to TRBD1. Germline CDR1 and CDR2: MNHEY and SVGAGI. This CDR3 has 15 residues. V lost 2 bases, J lost 4 bases, and 7 bases stayed unmatched.

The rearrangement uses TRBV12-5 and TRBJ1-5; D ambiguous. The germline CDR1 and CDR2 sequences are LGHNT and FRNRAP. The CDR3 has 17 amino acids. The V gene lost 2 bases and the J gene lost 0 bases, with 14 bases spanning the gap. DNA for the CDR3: TGTGCTAGTGGTTTGACCCCCCTACAGAATAGCAATCAGCCCCAGCATTTT. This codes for CASGLTPLQNSNQPQHF.

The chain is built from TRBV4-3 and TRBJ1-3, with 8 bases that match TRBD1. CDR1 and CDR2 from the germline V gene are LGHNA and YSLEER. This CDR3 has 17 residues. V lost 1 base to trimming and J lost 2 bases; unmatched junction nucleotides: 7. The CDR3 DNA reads TGCGCCAGCAGCCAAGCCGTGGACAGGGAAGCTGGAAACACCATATATTTT. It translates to CASSQAVDREAGNTIYF.

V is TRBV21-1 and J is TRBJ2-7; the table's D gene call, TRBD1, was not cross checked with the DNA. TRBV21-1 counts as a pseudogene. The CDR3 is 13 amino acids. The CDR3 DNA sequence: TGTGCCAGCAGCGCCGGGACAGTAAAAGGGCAGTACGTC. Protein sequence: CASSAGTVKGQYV.

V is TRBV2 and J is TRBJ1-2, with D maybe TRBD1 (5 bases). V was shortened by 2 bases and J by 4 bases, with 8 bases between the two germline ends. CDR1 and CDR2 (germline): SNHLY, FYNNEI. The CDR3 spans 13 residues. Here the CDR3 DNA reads TGTGCCAGCAGTGAATTAAGGGGCTATGGCTACACCTTC. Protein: CASSELRGYGYTF. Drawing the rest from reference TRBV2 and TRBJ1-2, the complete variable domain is EPEVTQTPSHQVTQMGQEVILRCVPISNHLYFYWYRQILGQKVEFLVSFYNNEISEKSEIFDDQFSVERPDGSNFTLKIRSTKLEDSAMYFCASSELRGYGYTFGSGTRLTVV.

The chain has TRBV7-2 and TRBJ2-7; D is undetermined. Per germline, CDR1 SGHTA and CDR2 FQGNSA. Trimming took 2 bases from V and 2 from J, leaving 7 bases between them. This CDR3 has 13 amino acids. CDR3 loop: CASSLRFPYEQYF. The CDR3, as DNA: TGTGCCAGCAGCTTACGGTTTCCCTACGAGCAGTACTTC.

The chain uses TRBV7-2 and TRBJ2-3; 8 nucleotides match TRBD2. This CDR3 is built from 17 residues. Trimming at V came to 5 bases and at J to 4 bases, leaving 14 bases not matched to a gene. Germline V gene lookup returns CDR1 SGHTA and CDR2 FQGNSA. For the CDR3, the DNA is TGTGCCAGCAGCCCGAGATCTAGCGGGTGGGGGTCAGATACGCAGTATTTT. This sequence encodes CASSPRSSGWGSDTQYF.

The CDR3 loop reads CASSQDDWTAGSYEQYF. CDR3 sequence (DNA): TGCGCCAGCAGCCAAGATGATTGGACAGCCGGCTCCTACGAGCAGTACTTC. The chain combines TRBV4-3 with TRBJ2-7; D might be TRBD1 (6 bases). There are 17 residues in the CDR3. V was cut by 0 bases and J by 0 bases, with 15 bases left in between. The germline gives CDR1 LGHNA, CDR2 YSLEER.

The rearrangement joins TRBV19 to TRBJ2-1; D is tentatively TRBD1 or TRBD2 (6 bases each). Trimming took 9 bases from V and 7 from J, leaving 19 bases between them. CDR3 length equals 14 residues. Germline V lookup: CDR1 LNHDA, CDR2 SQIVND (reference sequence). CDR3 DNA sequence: TGTGCCAGCCAGGGCGTCCGGGGGCTGAATGAGCAGTTCTTC. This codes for CASQGVRGLNEQFF.

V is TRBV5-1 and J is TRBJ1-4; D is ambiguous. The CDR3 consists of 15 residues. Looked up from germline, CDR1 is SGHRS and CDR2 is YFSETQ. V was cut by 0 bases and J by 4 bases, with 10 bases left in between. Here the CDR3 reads CASSLVRAYNEKLFF. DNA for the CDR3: TGCGCCAGCAGCTTGGTTCGGGCTTATAATGAAAAACTGTTTTTT. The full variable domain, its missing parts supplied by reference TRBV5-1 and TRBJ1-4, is KAGVTQTPRYLIKTRGQQVTLSCSPISGHRSVSWYQQTPGQGLQFLFEYFSETQRNKGNFPGRFSGRQFSNSRSEMNVSTLELGDSALYLCASSLVRAYNEKLFFGSGTQLSVL.

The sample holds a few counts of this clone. CDR3 DNA sequence: TGTGCCAGCAGTATAGACAGTCCATCCTACGAGCAGTACTTC. Protein product: CASSIDSPSYEQYF. The chain combines TRBV6-6 with TRBJ2-7; tentatively, D is TRBD1 (5 bases). Looked up from germline, CDR1 is MNHNY and CDR2 is SVGAGI (reference sequence). The germline V and J ends were trimmed by 5 bases and 1 base, with 12 bases remaining between them. The CDR3 is 14 residues long.

CDR3 residues: CASSVGMGLAGVGNEQFF. In DNA form, the CDR3 reads TGTGCCAGCAGCGTAGGTATGGGACTAGCGGGGGTTGGCAATGAGCAGTTCTTC. The chain couples TRBV9 to TRBJ2-1, with 14 bases fitting TRBD2. This CDR3 spans 18 amino acids. V was pared by 0 bases and J by 6 bases, with 8 bases of the junction left unmatched. The germline CDR1 and CDR2 sequences are SGDLS and YYNGEE.

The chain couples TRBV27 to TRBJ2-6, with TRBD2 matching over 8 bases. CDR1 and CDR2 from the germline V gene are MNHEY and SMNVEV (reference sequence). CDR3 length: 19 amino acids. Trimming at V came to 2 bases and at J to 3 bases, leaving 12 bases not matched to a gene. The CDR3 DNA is TGTGCCAGCAGTTTAGAGGGATTTTCCGCGGGAGGTGGGGCCAACGTCCTGACTTTC. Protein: CASSLEGFSAGGGANVLTF.

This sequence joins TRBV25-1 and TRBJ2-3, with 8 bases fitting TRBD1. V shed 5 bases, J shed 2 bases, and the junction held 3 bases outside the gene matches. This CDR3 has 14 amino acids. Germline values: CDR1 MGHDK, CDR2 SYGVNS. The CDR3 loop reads CASSLTGATDTQYF. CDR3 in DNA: TGTGCCAGCAGTTTGACAGGGGCCACAGATACGCAGTATTTT.